This TCR beta chain originates from a study of blood T cell repertoires in COVID-19. On the study more broadly: Either two negative PCRs, clearance, or symptom resolution qualified Cohort 3 donors as recovered. Samples of COVID-19 (acute and convalescent) were obtained from the United States, Italy and Spain. PBMCs, B-cell-depleted T cells, or T cells were the source of the cDNA or gDNA that made up the material.

How the authors handled the data: Nucleated cell number was recorded as an estimate derived from reference gene primer amplification. This table comes from immunoSEQ multiplex PCR, and its TCRdb copy is limited to in-frame clones, with some not included. From that table come the V and J calls and clone size; the DNA was used to work out D and trimming. The table includes over 200,000 clones, 86% detected once. V was pared by 6 bases and J by 10 bases, with 15 bases of the junction left unmatched. This CDR3 comprises 16 residues. Germline values: CDR1 MDHEN, CDR2 SYDVKM. The chain links TRBV28 to TRBJ2-1; TRBD1 agrees at 10 bases. This receptor was obtained from a woman aged 45-65 years in a cohort exposed to, infected with or recovered from COVID-19 (not recorded which). Sequencing was done on a sample of PBMCs or T cells enriched from blood (not recorded which). CDR3 sequence (DNA): TGTGCCAGCAGCGAAAAACGACAGGGGGCTAGAGGGGAGCAGTTCTTC. Amino acids: CASSEKRQGARGEQFF. Full variable domain (rest looked up from reference TRBV28 and TRBJ2-1): DVKVTQSSRYLVKRTGEKVFLECVQDMDHENMFWYRQDPGLGLRLIYFSYDVKMKEKGDIPEGYSVSREKKERFSLILESASTNQTSMYLCASSEKRQGARGEQFFGPGTRLTVL.